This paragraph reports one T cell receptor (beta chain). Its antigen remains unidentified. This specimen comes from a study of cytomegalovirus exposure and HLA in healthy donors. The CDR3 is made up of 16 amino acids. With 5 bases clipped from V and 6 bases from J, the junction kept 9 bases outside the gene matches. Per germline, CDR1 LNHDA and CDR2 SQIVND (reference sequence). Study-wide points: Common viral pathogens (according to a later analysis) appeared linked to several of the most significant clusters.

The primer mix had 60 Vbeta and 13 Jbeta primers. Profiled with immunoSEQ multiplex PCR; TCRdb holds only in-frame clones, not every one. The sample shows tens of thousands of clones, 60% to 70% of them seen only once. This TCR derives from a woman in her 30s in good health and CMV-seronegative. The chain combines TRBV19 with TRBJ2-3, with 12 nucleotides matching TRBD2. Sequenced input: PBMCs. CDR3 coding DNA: TGTGCCAGTAGTTCCCGGACTAGCGGGGACCCCGATACGCAGTATTTT. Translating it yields CASSSRTSGDPDTQYF.